Below, 5 T cell receptor beta chains from the same sample are listed, as sequenced in a study of T cell responses to AZD1222 COVID-19 vaccine. Assay used: immunoSEQ multiplex PCR; TCRdb lists only in-frame clones, some missing. The table records 80,000 to 90,000 clones, over 75% of them present only once. The sequences come from peripheral blood, collected 28 days after the second AZD1222 dose. These receptors were collected from an adult who received the AZD1222 COVID-19 vaccine.

This chain joins TRBV6-5 and TRBJ2-7; TRBD1 might be the D (6 bases). Germline CDR1 is MNHEY and CDR2 is SVGAGI. The V gene lost 4 bases and the J gene lost 2 bases, with 18 bases spanning the gap. The CDR3 runs to 16 residues. CDR3 amino acids: CASSFRVGQMTYEQYF. In nucleotides, the CDR3 is TGTGCCAGCAGTTTCCGCGTAGGACAGATGACCTACGAGCAGTACTTC.

This clone came up once. V is TRBV19 and J is TRBJ1-6, with 8 nucleotides matching TRBD1. This CDR3 is built from 17 residues. Germline CDR1 is LNHDA and CDR2 is SQIVND (reference sequence). After removal of 5 bases from V and 9 bases from J, the junction contained 15 bases not matched to a gene. The CDR3 spells CASSLSQGAFGSSPLHF. The CDR3 DNA sequence: TGTGCCAGTAGTTTAAGTCAGGGGGCTTTTGGAAGTTCACCCCTCCACTTT.

This chain uses TRBV2 with TRBJ2-2; the match to TRBD1 covers 9 bases. The length of the CDR3 is 15 residues. Per the germline V gene, CDR1 is SNHLY and CDR2 is FYNNEI. Trimming cost V 4 bases and J 9 bases; bases outside gene matches: 9. The CDR3 DNA follows: TGTGCCAGCAGTGGGAACAGGGGGCTCATTCGGGAGCTGTTTTTT. Amino acid sequence: CASSGNRGLIRELFF.

The J gene is TRBJ2-5, the V gene TRBV5-4; 10 bases are a match to TRBD2. The CDR3 is 16 residues long. V shed 3 bases, J shed 5 bases, and the junction held 10 bases outside the gene matches. From germline, CDR1 is SGHNT and CDR2 YYREEE (reference sequence). CDR3 sequence: CASSSQRGGIGETQYF. CDR3 nucleotide sequence: TGTGCCAGCAGCTCCCAGCGGGGGGGCATCGGGGAGACCCAGTACTTC.

The genes are TRBV20-1 and TRBJ1-1; D ambiguous. V lost 3 bases, J lost 7 bases, and 9 bases lay in between. Looked up from germline, CDR1 is DFQATT and CDR2 is SNEGSKA (reference sequence). This CDR3 contains 11 residues. The CDR3 here is CSASTGNEAFF. CDR3 nucleotides: TGCAGTGCTAGTACGGGAAATGAAGCTTTCTTT.